This TCR beta chain was recorded in a study of control samples from healthy donors and cancer patients. Assay used: immunoSEQ multiplex PCR; TCRdb lists only in-frame clones, some missing. The sample holds approximately 130,000 clones, approximately 87% seen once. V gave up 5 bases and J gave up 4 bases; unmatched junction bases: 6. Germline lookup yields CDR1 SGHTA and CDR2 FQGTGA. The CDR3 has 15 amino acids. The sequenced sample consisted of blood. The chain links TRBV7-3 to TRBJ2-3, with 10 positions matching TRBD2. The origin of this receptor is a man aged 30 to 45 in good health. CDR3 nucleotide sequence: TGTGCCAGCAGCCCAGCGGGGGGGAGGTCAGATACGCAGTATTTT. Translating it yields CASSPAGGRSDTQYF.